One and the same sample provided the 32 T cell receptor beta chains below, sequenced in a study of cytomegalovirus exposure and HLA in healthy donors. The primer mix had 60 Vbeta and 13 Jbeta primers. Clones were read by immunoSEQ multiplex PCR, and TCRdb kept only the in-frame ones, dropping some. The sample contains some 190,000 clones, about 83% of which appear only once. Source material: PBMCs. The receptors derive from a man aged 40-49 years in good health and CMV-seropositive.

The sample holds one count of this clone. The chain recombines TRBV19 with TRBJ2-5; no definite D call. The CDR3 has 13 residues. V lost 3 bases and J 7 bases, leaving 12 bases between the germline ends. Germline lookup yields CDR1 LNHDA and CDR2 SQIVND (reference sequence). This CDR3 is CASSMREPGTQYF. DNA of the CDR3: TGTGCCAGTAGTATGAGAGAGCCGGGGACCCAGTACTTC.

This chain joins TRBV7-9 and TRBJ2-5; TRBD2 agrees at 7 bases. The end of the DNA is better explained by TRBJ2-7, so the J call may be wrong. CDR1 and CDR2 (germline): SEHNR, FQNEAQ (reference sequence). The length of the CDR3 is 15 residues. The CDR3 sequence: CASSTPGLNSDEQYF. Here the CDR3 DNA reads TGTGCCAGCAGCACACCGGGACTAAATTCCGACGAGCAGTACTTC.

The chain employs TRBV19 and TRBJ2-5; 11 bases are shared with TRBD1. V was pared by 5 bases and J by 4 bases, with 0 bases of the junction left unmatched. This CDR3 has 13 amino acids. Germline loops: CDR1 LNHDA, CDR2 SQIVND (reference sequence). This CDR3 is CASSGTGGETQYF. The CDR3 DNA reads as TGTGCCAGTAGTGGGACAGGGGGAGAGACCCAGTACTTC.

This chain connects TRBV5-1 to TRBJ2-7; D remains ambiguous. The V gene lost 7 bases and the J gene lost 2 bases, with 13 bases spanning the gap. The germline V gene encodes CDR1 SGHRS and CDR2 YFSETQ. CDR3 length: 13 amino acids. DNA of the CDR3: TGCGCCAGCGGTAGAGTGGGCCCCTACGAGCAGTACTTC. Its protein is CASGRVGPYEQYF.

The rearrangement links TRBV6-6 to TRBJ1-1; weak D call: TRBD1 (5 bases). The CDR3 has 11 residues. Germline V gene data show CDR1 as MNHNY and CDR2 as SVGAGI (reference sequence). The ends were cut back, 7 bases at V and 7 bases at J, with 10 bases in the middle. DNA of the CDR3: TGTGCCAGCACCAACAGGATTGAAGCTTTCTTT. Its protein product is CASTNRIEAFF.

This clone was seen a handful of times. This sequence joins TRBV6-6 and TRBJ1-1; D might be TRBD1 (5 bases). V gave up 6 bases and J gave up 9 bases, with 11 bases separating them. Looked up from germline, CDR1 is MNHNY and CDR2 is SVGAGI (reference sequence). The CDR3 extends over 11 amino acids. The DNA for the CDR3 is TGTGCCAGCAGACGCCAGGGAAAAGCTTTCTTT. This sequence encodes CASRRQGKAFF.

CDR3 residues: CASSLGGTGSYEQYF. The CDR3 bases are TGCGCCAGCAGCTTGGGGGGGACAGGATCCTACGAGCAGTACTTC. The rearrangement links TRBV5-1 to TRBJ2-5; 8 bases fit TRBD1. The tail of the sequence fits TRBJ2-7 better, so the J call may be wrong. The CDR3 runs to 15 residues. Germline CDR1 is SGHRS and CDR2 is YFSETQ.

The CDR3 DNA reads as TGTGCCAGCAGTGAATGGACAGGGCCCCGAGAGACCCAGTACTTC. Protein: CASSEWTGPRETQYF. The V gene is TRBV2, the J gene TRBJ2-5; 8 bases map to TRBD1. Losses at the gene ends were 2 bases for V and 4 bases for J; bases not matched to a gene: 6. Germline CDR1 and CDR2: SNHLY and FYNNEI. The CDR3 runs 15 residues.

The chain uses TRBV7-9 and TRBJ2-7; TRBD1 aligns across 7 bases. V was clipped by 1 base and J by 4 bases; unmatched bases: 1. The CDR3 consists of 13 residues. Germline CDR1 and CDR2: SEHNR and FQNEAQ (reference sequence). CDR3 bases: TGTGCCAGCAGCTTAGAGACAGGGTACGAGCAGTACTTC. Its translation is CASSLETGYEQYF.

The rearrangement uses TRBV5-1 and TRBJ2-3; no clear D. V dropped 0 bases and J dropped 0 bases, with 8 bases sitting between them. The CDR3 sequence is 15 residues long. Germline V lookup: CDR1 SGHRS, CDR2 YFSETQ. The CDR3 DNA follows: TGCGCCAGCAGCTTGGAAATAGCTAGCACAGATACGCAGTATTTT. Protein: CASSLEIASTDTQYF.

V usage is TRBV19 and J usage is TRBJ2-3; D possibly corresponds to TRBD2 (6 bases). The ends were cut back, 3 bases at V and 1 base at J, with 14 bases in the middle. This CDR3 has 16 residues. Germline V gene lookup returns CDR1 LNHDA and CDR2 SQIVND (reference sequence). The CDR3 DNA follows: TGTGCCAGTAGTATGGAGGGGCGAGGTGGCACAGATACGCAGTATTTT. It codes for CASSMEGRGGTDTQYF.

This chain connects TRBV10-3 to TRBJ1-1; D gene uncertain. This CDR3 spans 14 amino acids. From germline, CDR1 is ENHRY and CDR2 SYGVKD. Trimming cost V 2 bases and J 2 bases, with 9 bases left between them. The CDR3 DNA sequence: TGTGCCATCAGTGAGAAACAGTCCAACACTGAAGCTTTCTTT. Translating it yields CAISEKQSNTEAFF.

The rearrangement joins TRBV6-4 to TRBJ2-1, with 9 nucleotides matching TRBD2. The junction had 3 bases not matched to a gene; V was cut back by 2 bases and J by 4 bases. CDR1 is MRHNA, CDR2 SNTAGT, per germline. The CDR3 contains 15 residues. The CDR3 protein is CASSDQAGGYNEQFF. As DNA, the CDR3 is TGTGCCAGCAGTGACCAAGCGGGAGGATACAATGAGCAGTTCTTC.

The chain uses TRBV11-2 and TRBJ2-7; a possible D gene is TRBD1 (5 bases). CDR3 size: 17 residues. V lost 5 bases and J lost 0, with 20 bases in between. Germline V gene lookup returns CDR1 SGHAT and CDR2 FQNNGV. This CDR3 reads CASSLRTGIAVSYEQYF. In nucleotides, the CDR3 is TGTGCCAGCAGCCTACGCACAGGAATTGCCGTCTCCTACGAGCAGTACTTC. The whole variable domain, filled in from reference TRBV11-2 and TRBJ2-7, reads EAGVAQSPRYKIIEKRQSVAFWCNPISGHATLYWYQQILGQGPKLLIQFQNNGVVDDSQLPKDRFSAERLKGVDSTLKIQPAKLEDSAVYLCASSLRTGIAVSYEQYFGPGTRLTVT.

The V and J genes are TRBV7-9 and TRBJ2-1; D not resolved. With 5 bases removed from V and 2 bases from J, the gap between germline ends came to 13 bases. Germline V gene sequence: CDR1 SEHNR, CDR2 FQNEAQ (reference sequence). The CDR3 totals 15 residues. In DNA, the CDR3 is TGTGCCAGCAGCCCCGGAAGACTGGCCTACAATGAGCAGTTCTTC. As protein: CASSPGRLAYNEQFF.

V and J are TRBV5-8 and TRBJ2-1, with a weak D call TRBD2 (5 bases). The germline V gene encodes CDR1 SGHTS and CDR2 YDEGEE. CDR3 length: 13 residues. V shed 2 bases and J shed 7 bases, with 10 bases lying between them. The CDR3: CASSLSPGNEQFF. CDR3 DNA sequence: TGTGCCAGCAGCTTAAGTCCGGGGAATGAGCAGTTCTTC.

This clone came up a few times. The rearrangement links TRBV5-8 to TRBJ1-6; no definite D call. Trimming took off 2 bases at V and 7 bases at J, with 10 bases between the two ends. CDR1 is SGHTS and CDR2 is YDEGEE in the germline V gene. CDR3 length equals 14 residues. The CDR3 DNA reads TGTGCCAGCAGCTTTCTCCTGCAGAATTCACCCCTCCACTTT. This sequence encodes CASSFLLQNSPLHF. The complete variable domain, with remaining parts taken from reference TRBV5-8 and TRBJ1-6, reads EAGVTQSPTHLIKTRGQQATLRCSPISGHTSVYWYQQALGLGLQFLLWYDEGEERNRGNFPPRFSGRQFPNYSSELNVNALELEDSALYLCASSFLLQNSPLHFGNGTRLTVT.

This chain connects TRBV20-1 to TRBJ2-7, with D unclear. The CDR3 spans 11 residues. The germline V and J ends were trimmed by 0 bases and 7 bases, with 7 bases remaining between them. Germline assignment: CDR1 DFQATT and CDR2 SNEGSKA (reference sequence). The CDR3 loop is CSARDRSEQYF. In nucleotides, the CDR3 is TGCAGTGCTAGAGATCGGAGTGAGCAGTACTTC.

This chain joins TRBV11-3 and TRBJ1-1, with 7 bases aligning to TRBD1. The germline V gene encodes CDR1 SGHNT and CDR2 YENEEA. The CDR3 sequence is 20 residues long. Germline trimming cut 8 bases from V and 0 bases from J; bases unmatched to any gene: 24. CDR3 sequence reads: CASGGARDRALPVLNTEAFF. The CDR3 region has the DNA TGTGCCAGCGGAGGGGCGCGAGACAGGGCTTTGCCCGTTTTGAACACTGAAGCTTTCTTT. Full variable domain (rest looked up from reference TRBV11-3 and TRBJ1-1): EAGVVQSPRYKIIEKKQPVAFWCNPISGHNTLYWYLQNLGQGPELLIRYENEEAVDDSQLPKDRFSAERLKGVDSTLKIQPAELGDSAVYLCASGGARDRALPVLNTEAFFGQGTRLTVV.

This clone has more than one count but fewer than ten. The rearrangement uses TRBV5-4 and TRBJ2-1; a possible D gene is TRBD2 (6 bases). The V end was cut by 1 base, the J end by 4 bases, with 18 bases between. The V gene's germline CDR1 is SGHNT and CDR2 YYREEE (reference sequence). This CDR3 has 17 amino acids. This CDR3 reads CASSLFGVGRRYNEQFF. The CDR3 nucleotides are TGTGCCAGCAGCTTGTTTGGCGTCGGGAGAAGGTACAATGAGCAGTTCTTC.

The rearrangement joins TRBV23-1 to TRBJ1-1; D ambiguous. TRBV23-1 is labeled an ORF, and its function is uncertain. The CDR3 runs 14 residues. The V and J ends lost 7 bases and 2 bases respectively, with 14 bases between them. CDR3 nucleotide sequence: TGCGCCAGCACCCCGACACCTAAAAACACTGAAGCTTTCTTT. Protein sequence: CASTPTPKNTEAFF.

The chain couples TRBV6-1 to TRBJ1-5; 7 nucleotides align to TRBD1. J gave up 10 bases and V 6 bases, and 6 bases lay outside the gene matches. The CDR3 is 12 residues long. Germline lookup yields CDR1 MNHNS and CDR2 SASEGT. The chain's CDR3 is CASRTGKDPQHF. Here the CDR3 DNA reads TGTGCCAGCAGGACAGGGAAAGATCCCCAGCATTTT.

The chain is built from TRBV5-1 and TRBJ2-6; TRBD1 matches 8 bases. The CDR3 is 18 residues long. J was trimmed by 2 bases and V by 3 bases; bases with no gene match: 10. The germline gives CDR1 SGHRS, CDR2 YFSETQ. In DNA, the CDR3 is TGCGCCAGCAGCTCTCCAAGACAGGGGCGCGCTGGGGCCAACGTCCTGACTTTC. Amino acid sequence: CASSSPRQGRAGANVLTF.

The chain is built from TRBV2 and TRBJ2-1; 11 bases align to TRBD2. Germline CDR1 is SNHLY and CDR2 is FYNNEI. There are 13 residues in the CDR3. Trimming cost V 7 bases and J 9 bases; bases outside gene matches: 5. This CDR3 reads CASTSGRSTEQFF. The DNA for the CDR3 is TGTGCCAGCACTAGCGGGAGGTCGACTGAGCAGTTCTTC.

Remarks on this clone: Other nucleotide sequences from this sample produce the same CDR3. J is TRBJ1-1 and V is TRBV5-4, with D possibly TRBD1 on 6 matching bases. CDR3 length: 13 residues. In germline, CDR1 is SGHNT, CDR2 YYREEE (reference sequence). The germline V and J ends were trimmed by 4 bases and 1 base, with 8 bases remaining between them. CDR3 in amino acids: CASSGGQNTEAFF. The DNA of the CDR3 is TGTGCCAGCAGCGGGGGACAGAACACTGAAGCTTTCTTT.

The chain combines TRBV7-8 with TRBJ1-2; tentatively, D is TRBD1 (6 bases). V lost 5 bases, J lost 8 bases, and 15 bases lay in between. There are 13 residues in the CDR3. Germline CDR1 and CDR2: SGHVS and FQNEAQ. This CDR3 is CASSRGTNGGYTF. Written as DNA, the CDR3 is TGTGCCAGCAGCAGAGGGACAAACGGGGGCTACACCTTC. Combining the CDR3 with reference TRBV7-8 and TRBJ1-2 gives the whole variable domain GAGVSQSPRYKVAKRGQDVALRCDPISGHVSLFWYQQALGQGPEFLTYFQNEAQLDKSGLPSDRFFAERPEGSVSTLKIQRTQQEDSAVYLCASSRGTNGGYTFGSGTRLTVV.

This chain links TRBV10-2 with TRBJ1-3; D not resolved. Germline CDR1 is WSHSY and CDR2 is SAAADI. Trimming cost V 1 base and J 0 bases, with 10 bases left between them. CDR3 length equals 16 residues. In DNA form, the CDR3 reads TGCGCCAGCAGTGAGTGGCGCGGTAGCTCTGGAAACACCATATATTTT. This codes for CASSEWRGSSGNTIYF.

This clone was found a few times. The CDR3 region has the DNA TGTGCCAGCAGCCCCACTAGCGGGAGTGCAGATACGCAGTATTTT. Encoded protein: CASSPTSGSADTQYF. The J gene is TRBJ2-3, the V gene TRBV7-3; 11 positions agree with TRBD2. CDR1 is SGHTA and CDR2 is FQGTGA in the germline V gene. Germline trimming cut 5 bases from V and 4 bases from J; bases unmatched to any gene: 5. The CDR3 is made up of 15 amino acids.

A word on this clone: The junction shows a germline mismatch at one end, possibly a read error. The rearrangement uses TRBV7-7 and TRBJ2-1; 7 bases align to TRBD1. Germline V gene sequence: CDR1 SSHAT, CDR2 FNYEAQ (reference sequence). The CDR3 runs to 14 residues. The CDR3 nucleotides are TGTGCTAGCAGCTCCGGGCCAGGGGGCAATGAGCAGTTCTTC. Its translation: CASSSGPGGNEQFF.

The chain employs TRBV7-8 and TRBJ2-7, with TRBD1 matching over 8 bases. Germline loops: CDR1 SGHVS, CDR2 FQNEAQ. V dropped 2 bases and J dropped 9; count of bases not matched to a gene: 6. There are 13 residues in the CDR3. As DNA, the CDR3 is TGTGCCAGCAGCTTATTAGACAGGGGTACGCAGTACTTC. The encoded protein is CASSLLDRGTQYF. The whole variable domain, filled in from reference TRBV7-8 and TRBJ2-7, reads GAGVSQSPRYKVAKRGQDVALRCDPISGHVSLFWYQQALGQGPEFLTYFQNEAQLDKSGLPSDRFFAERPEGSVSTLKIQRTQQEDSAVYLCASSLLDRGTQYFGPGTRLTVT.

The chain links TRBV18 to TRBJ2-1; 12 bases are a match to TRBD1. Trimming cost V 4 bases and J 8 bases; bases outside gene matches: 9. The CDR3 loop spans 16 amino acids. The germline V gene encodes CDR1 KGHSH and CDR2 LQKENI. In DNA, the CDR3 is TGTGCCAGCTCACTCGAAACGGGACAGGGGGCAGATGAGCAGTTCTTC. It encodes CASSLETGQGADEQFF.

This clone was counted only a few times. This chain links TRBV27 with TRBJ2-3; 8 bases are shared with TRBD2. V trimming: 1 base; J trimming: 4 bases; junction bases outside the gene matches: 4. Germline V gene sequence: CDR1 MNHEY, CDR2 SMNVEV (reference sequence). CDR3 length: 15 amino acids. The DNA of the CDR3 is TGTGCCAGCAGTTTATGGACTAGCAGGGCAGATACGCAGTATTTT. Protein sequence: CASSLWTSRADTQYF.